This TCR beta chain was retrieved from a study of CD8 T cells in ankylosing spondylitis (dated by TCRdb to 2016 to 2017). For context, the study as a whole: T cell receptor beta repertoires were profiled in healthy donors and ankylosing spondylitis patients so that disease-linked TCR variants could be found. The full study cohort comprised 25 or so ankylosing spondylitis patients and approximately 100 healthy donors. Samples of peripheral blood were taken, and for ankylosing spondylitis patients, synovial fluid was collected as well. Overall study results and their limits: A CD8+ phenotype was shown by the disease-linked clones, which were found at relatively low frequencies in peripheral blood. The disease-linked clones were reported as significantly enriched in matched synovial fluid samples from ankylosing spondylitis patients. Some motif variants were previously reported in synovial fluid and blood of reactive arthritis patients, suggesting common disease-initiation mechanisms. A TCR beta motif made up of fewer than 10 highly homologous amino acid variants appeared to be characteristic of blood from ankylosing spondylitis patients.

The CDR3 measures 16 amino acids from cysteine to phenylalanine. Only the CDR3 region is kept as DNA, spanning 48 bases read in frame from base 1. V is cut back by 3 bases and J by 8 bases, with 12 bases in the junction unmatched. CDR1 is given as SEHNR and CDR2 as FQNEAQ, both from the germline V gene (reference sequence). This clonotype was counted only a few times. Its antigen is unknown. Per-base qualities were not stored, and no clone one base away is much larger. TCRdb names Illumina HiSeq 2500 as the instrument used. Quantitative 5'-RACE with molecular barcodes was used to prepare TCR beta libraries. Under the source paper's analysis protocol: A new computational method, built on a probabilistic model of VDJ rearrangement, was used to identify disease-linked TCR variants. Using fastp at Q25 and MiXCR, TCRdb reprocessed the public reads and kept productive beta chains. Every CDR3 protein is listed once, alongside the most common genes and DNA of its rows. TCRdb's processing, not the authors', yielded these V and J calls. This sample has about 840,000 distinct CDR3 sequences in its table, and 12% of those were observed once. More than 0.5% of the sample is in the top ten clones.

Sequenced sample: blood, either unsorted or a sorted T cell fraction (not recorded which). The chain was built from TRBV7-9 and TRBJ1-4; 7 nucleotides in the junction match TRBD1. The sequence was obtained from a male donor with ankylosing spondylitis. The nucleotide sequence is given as TGTGCCAGCAGCTTGGGGACCGGGACAGTAAACGAAAAACTGTTTTTT. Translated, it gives CASSLGTGTVNEKLFF.